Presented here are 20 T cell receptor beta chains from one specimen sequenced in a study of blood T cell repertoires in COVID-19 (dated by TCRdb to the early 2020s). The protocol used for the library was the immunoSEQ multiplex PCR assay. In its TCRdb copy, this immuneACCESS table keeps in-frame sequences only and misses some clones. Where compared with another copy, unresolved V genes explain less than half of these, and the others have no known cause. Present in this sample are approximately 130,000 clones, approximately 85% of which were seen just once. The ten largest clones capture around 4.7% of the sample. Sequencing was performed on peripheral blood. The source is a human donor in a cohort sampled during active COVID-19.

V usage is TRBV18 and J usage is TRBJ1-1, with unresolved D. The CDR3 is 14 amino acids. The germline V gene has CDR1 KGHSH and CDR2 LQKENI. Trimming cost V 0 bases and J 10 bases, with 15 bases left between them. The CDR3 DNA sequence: TGTGCCAGCTCACCACCTAGCCCGGTAGAGGGAGCTTTCTTT. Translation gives CASSPPSPVEGAFF.

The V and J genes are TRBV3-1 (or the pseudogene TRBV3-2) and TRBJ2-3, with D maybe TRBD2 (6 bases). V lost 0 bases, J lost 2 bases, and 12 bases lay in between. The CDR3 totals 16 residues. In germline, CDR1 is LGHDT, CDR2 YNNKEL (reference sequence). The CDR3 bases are TGTGCCAGCAGCCAAGATATTAGCGGACCCACAGATACGCAGTATTTT. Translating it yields CASSQDISGPTDTQYF.

The chain's CDR3 is CASSSREGNEQFF. The CDR3 coding sequence is TGTGCCAGCAGCTCCCGGGAGGGTAACGAGCAGTTCTTC. The V call is TRBV9, the J call TRBJ2-1; 8 bases line up with TRBD2. The germline V gene encodes CDR1 SGDLS and CDR2 YYNGEE. The V segment lost 4 bases and the J segment 10 bases; nucleotides outside the gene matches: 7. The CDR3 runs 13 residues.

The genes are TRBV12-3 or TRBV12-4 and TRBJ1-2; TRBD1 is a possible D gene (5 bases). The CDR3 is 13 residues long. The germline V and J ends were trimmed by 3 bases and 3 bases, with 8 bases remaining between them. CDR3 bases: TGTGCCAGCAGTTTGACAGCCCACTATGGCTACACCTTC. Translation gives CASSLTAHYGYTF.

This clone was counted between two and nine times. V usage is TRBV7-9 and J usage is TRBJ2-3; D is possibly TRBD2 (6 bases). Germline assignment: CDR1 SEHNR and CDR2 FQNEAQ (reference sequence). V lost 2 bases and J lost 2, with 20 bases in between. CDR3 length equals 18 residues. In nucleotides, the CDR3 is TGTGCCAGCAGCTTACCGTTGGCTAGCGATTCTCCCACAGATACGCAGTATTTT. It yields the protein CASSLPLASDSPTDTQYF.

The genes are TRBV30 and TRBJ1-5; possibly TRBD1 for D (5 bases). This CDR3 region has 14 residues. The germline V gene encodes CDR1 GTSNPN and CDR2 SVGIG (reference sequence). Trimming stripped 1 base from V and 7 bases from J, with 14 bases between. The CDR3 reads CAWSGFQGLQPQHF. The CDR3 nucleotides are TGTGCCTGGAGTGGGTTTCAGGGTTTGCAGCCCCAGCATTTT.

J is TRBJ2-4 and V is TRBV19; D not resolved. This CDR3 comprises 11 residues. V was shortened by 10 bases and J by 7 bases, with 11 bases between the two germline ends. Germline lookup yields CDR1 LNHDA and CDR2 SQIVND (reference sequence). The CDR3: CATSWRNIQYF. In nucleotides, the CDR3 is TGTGCCACCTCGTGGCGGAACATTCAGTACTTC. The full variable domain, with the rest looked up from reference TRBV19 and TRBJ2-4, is DGGITQSPKYLFRKEGQNVTLSCEQNLNHDAMYWYRQDPGQGLRLIYYSQIVNDFQKGDIAEGYSVSREKKESFPLTVTSAQKNPTAFYLCATSWRNIQYFGAGTRLSVL.

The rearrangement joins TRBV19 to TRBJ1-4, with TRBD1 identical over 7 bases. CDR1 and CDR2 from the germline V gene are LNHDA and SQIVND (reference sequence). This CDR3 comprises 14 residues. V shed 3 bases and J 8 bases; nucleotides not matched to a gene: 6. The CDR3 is CASSMRQGREKLFF. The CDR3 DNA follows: TGTGCCAGTAGTATGAGACAGGGTCGAGAAAAACTGTTTTTT.

The CDR3 protein is CASSPGNKYSNQPQHF. CDR3 in DNA: TGTGCCAGCAGTCCCGGGAATAAGTATAGCAATCAGCCCCAGCATTTT. The chain carries TRBV27 and TRBJ1-5; D not resolved. This CDR3 has 16 amino acids. V was pared by 5 bases and J by 0 bases, with 14 bases between. Germline values: CDR1 MNHEY, CDR2 SMNVEV (reference sequence).

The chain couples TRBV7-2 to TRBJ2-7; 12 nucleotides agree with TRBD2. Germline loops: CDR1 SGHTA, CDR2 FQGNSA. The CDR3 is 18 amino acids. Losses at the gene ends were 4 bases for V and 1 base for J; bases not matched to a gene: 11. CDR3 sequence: CASSSGPSGRALSYEQYV. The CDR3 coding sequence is TGTGCCAGCAGCTCAGGCCCTAGCGGGAGGGCTTTATCCTACGAGCAGTACGTC.

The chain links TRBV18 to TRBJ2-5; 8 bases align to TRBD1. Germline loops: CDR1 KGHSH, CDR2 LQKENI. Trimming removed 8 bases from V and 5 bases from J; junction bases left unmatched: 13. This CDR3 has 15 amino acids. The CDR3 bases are TGTGCCAGCCCCCGAGCAGGGGGCGAGAGGGAGACCCAGTACTTC. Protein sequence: CASPRAGGERETQYF.

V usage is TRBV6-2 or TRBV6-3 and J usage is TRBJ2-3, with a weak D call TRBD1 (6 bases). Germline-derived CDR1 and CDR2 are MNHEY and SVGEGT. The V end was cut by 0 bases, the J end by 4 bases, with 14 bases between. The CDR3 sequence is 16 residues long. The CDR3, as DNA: TGTGCCAGCAGTTACTCGATGACAGGCTCCTCAGATACGCAGTATTTT. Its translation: CASSYSMTGSSDTQYF.

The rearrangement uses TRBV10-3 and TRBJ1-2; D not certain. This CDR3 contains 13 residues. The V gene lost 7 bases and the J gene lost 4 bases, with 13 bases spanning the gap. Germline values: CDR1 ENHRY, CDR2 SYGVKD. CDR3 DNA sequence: TGTGCCATCACCCCTGGGTCTAGCTATGGCTACACCTTC. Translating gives CAITPGSSYGYTF.

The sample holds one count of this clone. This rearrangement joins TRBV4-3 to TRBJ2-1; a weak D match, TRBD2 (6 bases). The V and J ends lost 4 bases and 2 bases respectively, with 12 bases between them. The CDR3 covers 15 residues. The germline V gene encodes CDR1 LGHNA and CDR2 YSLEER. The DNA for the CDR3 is TGCGCCAGCAGCCCCAGACTAGGTCCCTACAATGAGCAGTTCTTC. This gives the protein CASSPRLGPYNEQFF.

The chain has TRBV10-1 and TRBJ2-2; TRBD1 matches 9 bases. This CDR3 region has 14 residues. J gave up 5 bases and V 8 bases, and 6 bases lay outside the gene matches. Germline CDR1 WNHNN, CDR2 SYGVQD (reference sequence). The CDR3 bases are TGCGCCAGCGGGACAGGGACATTGACCGGGGAGCTGTTTTTT. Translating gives CASGTGTLTGELFF.

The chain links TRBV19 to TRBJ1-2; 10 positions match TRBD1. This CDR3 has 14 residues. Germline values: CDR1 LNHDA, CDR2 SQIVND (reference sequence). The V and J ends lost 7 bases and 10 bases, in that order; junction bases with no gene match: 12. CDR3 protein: CASNPGDRGPFYTF. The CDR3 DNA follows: TGTGCCAGTAATCCCGGAGACAGGGGGCCCTTCTACACCTTC.

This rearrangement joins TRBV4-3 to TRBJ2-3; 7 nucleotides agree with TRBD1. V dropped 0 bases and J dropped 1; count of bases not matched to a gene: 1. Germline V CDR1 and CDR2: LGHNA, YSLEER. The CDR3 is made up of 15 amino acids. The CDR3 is CASSQDGQGTDTQYF. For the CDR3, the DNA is TGCGCCAGCAGCCAAGACGGACAGGGCACAGATACGCAGTATTTT.

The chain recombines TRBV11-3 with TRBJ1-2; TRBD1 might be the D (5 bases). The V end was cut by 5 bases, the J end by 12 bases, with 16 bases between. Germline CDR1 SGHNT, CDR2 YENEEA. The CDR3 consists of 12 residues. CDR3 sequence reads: CASSHGGSSDTF. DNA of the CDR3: TGTGCCAGCAGCCACGGGGGGTCGTCGGACACCTTC.

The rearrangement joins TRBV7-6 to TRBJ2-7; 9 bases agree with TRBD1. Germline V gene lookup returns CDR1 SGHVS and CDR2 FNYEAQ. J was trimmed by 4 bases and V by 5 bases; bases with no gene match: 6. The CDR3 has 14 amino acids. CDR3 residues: CASSLTGGGYEQYF. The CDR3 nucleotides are TGTGCCAGCAGCCTCACAGGGGGCGGGTACGAGCAGTACTTC.

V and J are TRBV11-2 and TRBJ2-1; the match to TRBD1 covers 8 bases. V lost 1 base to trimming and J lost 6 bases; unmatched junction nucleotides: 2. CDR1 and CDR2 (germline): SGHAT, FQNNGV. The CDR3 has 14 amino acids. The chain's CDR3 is CASSLGRGLNEQFF. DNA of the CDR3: TGTGCCAGCAGCTTAGGCAGGGGGCTCAATGAGCAGTTCTTC.